This T cell receptor beta chain was captured in a study of cytotoxic CD8 clonotypes in ibrutinib-treated CLL. V shed 5 bases and J shed 10 bases, with 15 bases lying between them. This CDR3 is built from 12 residues. Germline V gene lookup returns CDR1 SGHTA and CDR2 FQGNSA. A word on this clone: What it recognizes is unknown.

Whole-study findings and limits: Sustained-remission and progressing patients' sampling times differed. Once treatment began, public clonotypes, which were uncommon, contracted or stayed stable. In comparison with age-matched healthy donors, baseline clonality was higher and tracked circulating CD8+ T-cell counts.

Depth targeted 1 in 200,000 to 1 in 1 million T cells, averaging around 9.5x coverage per clonotype. Sequencing used immunoSEQ multiplex PCR; TCRdb keeps in-frame clones, though not all of them. The table lists roughly 130,000 clones, approximately 81% of them singletons. This receptor was obtained from a human donor with chronic lymphocytic leukemia. The J gene is TRBJ2-7, the V gene TRBV7-2, with D unclear. This sample comprised PBMCs, obtained after 12 months of ibrutinib treatment. CDR3 DNA sequence: TGTGCCAGCAGCCCAGAGTGGGCTACTCAGTACTTC. Translated, it gives CASSPEWATQYF.